This T cell receptor beta chain comes out of a study of cytomegalovirus exposure and HLA in healthy donors. Study results and limitations: In vitro experiments confirmed that three CMV-associated chains were specific for CMV antigens. As was reported, the classifier diagnosed cytomegalovirus status with high specificity and sensitivity.

The count of this clone is one. The antigen is unknown. This CDR3 contains 17 residues. Germline values: CDR1 SGHTA, CDR2 FQGNSA. V lost 1 base, J lost 8 bases, and 9 bases stayed unmatched. Libraries were prepared by immunoSEQ multiplex PCR; TCRdb keeps only in-frame clonotypes and omits some of them. The table has approximately 280,000 clones, approximately 90% seen once. Specimen: PBMCs. The TCR was taken from a woman younger than 35 in good health and CMV-seronegative. The genes are TRBV7-2 and TRBJ2-4; 12 bases line up with TRBD2. For the CDR3, the DNA is TGTGCCAGCAGCTTAGTCCTAGCGGGAGGGCCGTTCTACATTCAGTACTTC. Protein product: CASSLVLAGGPFYIQYF.